This TCR beta chain derives from a study of T cell responses to AZD1222 COVID-19 vaccine listed by TCRdb under 2021. About the study as a whole: TCR sequencing was performed for about 250 trial participants, of whom about 200 were given two doses of AZD1222 and around 25 were given two doses of MenACWY control vaccine. Trial participants were enrolled into age subgroups of 18-55, 56-69 and 70-plus years, which contained roughly 140, 27 and 60 TCR-sequenced participants, respectively.

V lost 2 bases and J lost 2 bases; the stretch between them is 6 bases long. CDR1 is given as MNHEY and CDR2 as SVGEGT, both from the germline V gene. The CDR3, cysteine through phenylalanine, is 14 amino acids long. Only CDR3 DNA remains: 42 bases, in frame from the first base. Sample time point, as interpreted from the label and publication: about 28 days (+/-7) after the second vaccine dose. AZD1222 recipients with second doses at about 4 weeks or about 12 weeks were pooled, because spike-specific TCR depth and breadth did not differ between schedules. Vaccinee samples came from UK trials COV001 and COV002, including a single-blind randomized controlled phase 2/3 trial of AZD1222 (ChAdOx1 nCoV-19) in healthy adults. Trial participant PBMC samples were collected at day 0 and day 28 after the second dose for TCRbeta chain sequencing. The investigation overall reported the following: Conclusions about previously exposed vaccinees are limited, since just six AZD1222 recipients were seropositive for SARS-CoV-2 at baseline. After two AZD1222 doses, spike-specific TCR breadth and depth were significantly higher than at day 0 and than in MenACWY recipients. Reportedly, close to half of the unique spike-specific TCRs recognized epitopes lying outside the regions that are mutated in the B.1.351 and B.1.1.7 variants. No day 14 peak-response samples were available, so repertoires were characterized only after the peak T cell response. The whole spike protein was spanned by vaccine-associated CD4 TCRs, and dominant responses were seen in regions 160-218 and 743-854. Participants were mostly white British, with more females than males. The authors suggested clonal diversity may have been underestimated. In the small 56-69-year group, the increase in depth fell short of significance, most likely because of low power.

Concerning this clone: Its antigen remains undetermined. Within one base of it there is no much larger clone, and no base qualities were kept.

The CDR3 regions of human TCRbeta chains were analyzed by immunosequencing. In the paper's pipeline: Repertoire TCRs were matched against a reference library of SARS-CoV-2-specific TCRs generated with the MIRA antigen-specificity platform. Breadth was defined as the fraction of unique TCRs that were SARS-CoV-2-associated. Depth was defined as the fraction of total T cells that were SARS-CoV-2-associated. Using the MIRA data, every spike-specific TCR was mapped to the spike region that the TCR reacted to and assigned to either a CD4 or a CD8 class. Log10-transformed breadth and depth values were compared by one-way ANOVA with Sidak's multiple comparisons tests. TCRdb limited this immuneACCESS table to in-frame rearrangements with V and J called. A share of clones is missing; checked studies link under half to unresolved V genes, and the rest is unexplained. Clone size and V and J calls were adopted from that table, with D and trimming inferred from the DNA. Within this sample are about 64,000 clones, with 80% of them counted one time only. The ten largest account for 11% to 15% of the sample.

The sample here was peripheral blood, taken 28 days after the second AZD1222 dose. This chain joins TRBV6-2 or TRBV6-3 to TRBJ2-2; the D gene cannot be resolved reliably. This sequence was found in an adult who received the AZD1222 COVID-19 vaccine. The CDR3 has the sequence CASSYGVNTGELFF. The DNA sequence is TGTGCCAGCAGTTACGGGGTCAACACCGGGGAGCTGTTTTTT.